One and the same sample provided the 7 T cell receptor beta chains below, sequenced in a study of blood T cell repertoires in COVID-19. Libraries were prepared by immunoSEQ multiplex PCR; TCRdb keeps only in-frame clonotypes and omits some of them. Among roughly 200,000 clones listed, roughly 89% were seen once. What was sequenced was PBMCs or T cells enriched from blood (not recorded which). These receptors were collected from a woman aged 40 to 50 with acute COVID-19.

The chain is built from TRBV4-3 and TRBJ1-4, with a weak D call TRBD1 (5 bases). Trimming left V 0 bases short and J 8 bases short, with 13 bases between. The CDR3 contains 15 residues. Per the germline V gene, CDR1 is LGHNA and CDR2 is YSLEER. The CDR3 sequence: CASSQDIGEGEKLFF. CDR3 coding DNA: TGCGCCAGCAGCCAAGATATAGGGGAGGGAGAAAAACTGTTTTTT.

The V gene is TRBV19, the J gene TRBJ1-2; D may be TRBD1 (5 bases). The CDR3 length is 15 residues. Trimming cost V 3 bases and J 0 bases, with 11 bases left between them. Germline V gene lookup returns CDR1 LNHDA and CDR2 SQIVND (reference sequence). Here the CDR3 DNA reads TGTGCCAGTAGTATCGGGGCGGGAGCTAACTATGGCTACACCTTC. Its protein product is CASSIGAGANYGYTF.

The chain combines TRBV6-5 with TRBJ2-7, with TRBD1 as a possible D gene (5 bases). The germline CDR1 and CDR2 sequences are MNHEY and SVGAGI. Trimming pared 0 bases from V and 0 bases from J, leaving 12 bases between. CDR3 length: 16 amino acids. The chain's CDR3 is CASSYSYRLSSYEQYF. For the CDR3, the DNA is TGTGCCAGCAGTTACTCGTACAGGCTTAGCTCCTACGAGCAGTACTTC.

The V gene is TRBV5-4, the J gene TRBJ1-2; 8 bases are a match to TRBD1. Per the germline V gene, CDR1 is SGHNT and CDR2 is YYREEE (reference sequence). Losses at the gene ends were 5 bases for V and 2 bases for J; bases not matched to a gene: 8. The CDR3 sequence is 15 residues long. The CDR3 DNA is TGTGCCAGCAGTTTCCGGACAGGGATGAACTATGGCTACACCTTC. This sequence encodes CASSFRTGMNYGYTF.

This sequence joins TRBV5-1 and TRBJ1-5; 8 nucleotides align to TRBD1. Trimming took 0 bases from V and 5 from J; bases not matched to a gene: 4. The CDR3 spans 15 residues. Germline values: CDR1 SGHRS, CDR2 YFSETQ. The CDR3 sequence is CASSLGAGGDQPQHF. The CDR3 DNA reads as TGCGCCAGCAGCTTGGGGGCAGGGGGCGATCAGCCCCAGCATTTT.

The chain employs TRBV3-1 (or the pseudogene TRBV3-2) and TRBJ2-1; D may be TRBD2 (6 bases). The CDR3 spans 15 residues. V lost 4 bases, J lost 9 bases, and 19 bases lay in between. The germline gives CDR1 LGHDT, CDR2 YNNKEL (reference sequence). The CDR3 sequence is CASSRRANVGGEQFF. CDR3 DNA sequence: TGTGCCAGCAGCCGAAGGGCCAACGTGGGGGGTGAGCAGTTCTTC.

This chain connects TRBV7-3 to TRBJ2-1; 7 nucleotides agree with TRBD2. V lost 5 bases and J lost 10; bases outside the gene matches: 8. The CDR3 has 13 amino acids. Germline V CDR1 and CDR2: SGHTA, FQGTGA. CDR3 amino acids: CASSRGTTQEQFF. CDR3 nucleotides: TGTGCCAGCAGCCGAGGGACTACCCAAGAGCAGTTCTTC.